This T cell receptor beta chain was sequenced in a study of identical twins. Whole-study findings and limits: Among beta out-of-frame sequences, excess sharing between twins appeared weaker. Shared out-of-frame alpha sequences (those common to twins) showed excess low generation probability. Within cord blood, abundant beta clonotypes carried fewer insertions, but memory repertoires showed no such trend.

TCRdb reanalysed the 5' RACE reads using MiXCR and keeps one entry per CDR3 protein. The sample has hundreds of thousands of distinct CDR3 sequences, less than 9% seen once. CDR3 length: 13 residues. Germline assignment: CDR1 LGHDT and CDR2 YNNKEL (reference sequence). Trimming took off 2 bases at V and 6 bases at J, with 11 bases between the two ends. There are a few counts of this clonotype. Its antigen is not identified. The same sample was also studied in work on yellow fever vaccine responses in identical twins.

The chain joins TRBV3-1 to TRBJ2-7; tentatively, D is TRBD2 (6 bases). This TCR came from a woman aged 18-29 years in good health. Sequencing was done on a sample of PBMCs. The CDR3: CASSQLAGGEQYF. The CDR3 DNA sequence: TGTGCCAGCAGCCAATTAGCCGGGGGCGAGCAGTACTTC.